Shown below are 25 T cell receptor beta chains from a single sample sequenced in a study of metastatic and nonmetastatic thyroid tumors. TCRdb reprocessed the PCR reads using MiXCR. Among around 23,000 clones listed, around 26% were seen once. Patients were all untreated before their thyroid surgery. Sequencing was carried out using blood. The source is a male donor with papillary thyroid cancer or a benign thyroid nodule (not recorded which). Some clones in this sample may be carry-over from other donors' samples.

This clone was picked up many times. The chain employs TRBV3-1 and TRBJ2-1; possible D gene TRBD1, 6 bases. Germline V CDR1 and CDR2: LGHDT, YNNKEL (reference sequence). The V gene lost 3 bases and the J gene lost 9 bases, with 12 bases spanning the gap. The CDR3 contains 13 residues. CDR3 sequence (DNA): TGTGCCAGCAGCCACAGGGGACCCTCTGAGCAGTTCTTC. This sequence encodes CASSHRGPSEQFF.

Ten or more counts support this clone. The chain combines TRBV6-1 with TRBJ2-3; 10 bases line up with TRBD2. The junction had 4 bases not matched to a gene; V was cut back by 0 bases and J by 7 bases. CDR1 is MNHNS and CDR2 is SASEGT in the germline V gene. The CDR3 has 15 residues. CDR3 in DNA: TGTGCCAGCAGTGAAGCAACTAGCGGGACGAATACGCAGTATTTT. As protein: CASSEATSGTNTQYF.

This clone was seen many times. The chain carries TRBV5-6 and TRBJ2-1, with D tentatively TRBD1 (5 bases). This CDR3 has 13 residues. Trimming shortened V by 4 bases and J by 3 bases, and 8 bases separated the two germline ends. Germline CDR1 is SGHDT and CDR2 is YYEEEE. CDR3 DNA: TGTGCCAGCAGCGAAGACAGCTACAATGAGCAGTTCTTC. Its translation: CASSEDSYNEQFF.

This clone was detected ten times or more. The rearrangement joins TRBV7-2 to TRBJ2-5; TRBD2 agrees at 15 bases. Germline V gene data show CDR1 as SGHTA and CDR2 as FQGNSA. The CDR3 is 18 residues long. The V segment lost 4 bases and the J segment 5 bases; nucleotides outside the gene matches: 11. The CDR3 DNA reads as TGTGCCAGCAGCTCCTCACCCGGACTAGCGGGAGGGGTGGAGACCCAGTACTTC. Its protein product is CASSSSPGLAGGVETQYF.

This clone is labeled medium-sized. CDR3 sequence (DNA): TGCAGTGCTAGAGGACGGCTAGCGATTGCCTACGAGCAGTACTTC. It encodes CSARGRLAIAYEQYF. The chain carries TRBV20-1 and TRBJ2-7; a weak D match, TRBD2 (6 bases). The germline V and J ends were trimmed by 1 base and 2 bases, with 15 bases remaining between them. From germline, CDR1 is DFQATT and CDR2 SNEGSKA (reference sequence). This CDR3 has 15 residues.

This clone was seen a handful of times. The chain is built from TRBV7-8 and TRBJ2-3; no reliable D call. Germline V gene sequence: CDR1 SGHVS, CDR2 FQNEAQ. The germline V and J ends were trimmed by 2 bases and 0 bases, with 9 bases remaining between them. This CDR3 has 15 amino acids. The CDR3 nucleotides read TGTGCCAGCAGCTTATTTGTAACTAGCACAGATACGCAGTATTTT. It codes for CASSLFVTSTDTQYF. The variable domain in full, with the rest retrieved from reference TRBV7-8 and TRBJ2-3, is GAGVSQSPRYKVAKRGQDVALRCDPISGHVSLFWYQQALGQGPEFLTYFQNEAQLDKSGLPSDRFFAERPEGSVSTLKIQRTQQEDSAVYLCASSLFVTSTDTQYFGPGTRLTVL.

The chain uses TRBV4-3 and TRBJ2-2, with D possibly TRBD2 on 5 matching bases. V was clipped by 3 bases and J by 7 bases, with 21 bases between them. Germline lookup yields CDR1 LGHNA and CDR2 YSLEER. This CDR3 is built from 17 residues. The CDR3: CASSHGWRAEPDGELFF. CDR3 nucleotide sequence: TGCGCCAGCAGCCACGGGTGGCGGGCGGAACCTGACGGGGAGCTGTTTTTT.

By share of the sample, this clone is medium-sized. This chain joins TRBV27 and TRBJ1-2; no firm D call. Trimming left V 3 bases short and J 7 bases short, with 12 bases between. The V gene's germline CDR1 is MNHEY and CDR2 SMNVEV (reference sequence). The CDR3 runs 13 residues. Here the CDR3 DNA reads TGTGCCAGCAGTTTGGTGGCGTCGGGTGGCTACACCTTC. It specifies CASSLVASGGYTF.

V usage is TRBV20-1 and J usage is TRBJ2-7, with TRBD2 identical over 8 bases. From germline, CDR1 is DFQATT and CDR2 SNEGSKA (reference sequence). The junction had 2 bases not matched to a gene; V was cut back by 0 bases and J by 4 bases. This CDR3 has 13 amino acids. In DNA form, the CDR3 reads TGCAGTGCTAGAGAACTAGCGGAGTACGAGCAGTACTTC. This encodes CSARELAEYEQYF.

This clone has at least ten counts. This sequence joins TRBV29-1 and TRBJ2-3; D remains unclear. CDR1 and CDR2 from the germline V gene are SQVTM and ANQGSEA. The CDR3 length is 13 residues. V gave up 4 bases and J gave up 2 bases, with 10 bases separating them. The DNA for the CDR3 is TGCAGCGTTGTGGAAAGGACCACAGATACGCAGTATTTT. Translation gives CSVVERTTDTQYF.

This clone was picked up a small number of times. A read error may explain this, as a much larger clone is one base away. This chain connects TRBV5-1 to TRBJ2-5; D not resolved. The CDR3 sequence is 14 residues long. The V gene's germline CDR1 is SGHRS and CDR2 YFSETQ. Trimming stripped 3 bases from V and 1 base from J, with 10 bases between. The CDR3 region has the DNA TGCGCCAGCAGCTCAGGTGGCGTCCAAGAGACCCAGTACTTC. Protein: CASSSGGVQETQYF.

Ten or more counts support this clone. The J gene is TRBJ1-1, the V gene TRBV4-2, with D perhaps matching TRBD1 (6 bases). CDR3 size: 16 residues. Trimming left V 4 bases short and J 3 bases short, with 18 bases between. Per the germline V gene, CDR1 is LGHNA and CDR2 is YNFKEQ. The CDR3 bases are TGTGCCAGCAGCCGGGAACGGGGGCGAACTCACACTGAAGCTTTCTTT. This translates into CASSRERGRTHTEAFF.

The rearrangement links TRBV11-2 to TRBJ2-1; 12 positions match TRBD2. Germline CDR1 is SGHAT and CDR2 is FQNNGV. Trimming took 4 bases from V and 6 from J; bases not matched to a gene: 10. CDR3 size: 17 residues. The CDR3 reads CASSSPTSGRIVNEQFF. The CDR3 DNA is TGTGCCAGCAGCTCACCAACTAGCGGGAGGATCGTCAATGAGCAGTTCTTC.

In regard to this clone: At one end the junction does not follow the germline gene, possibly because of a read error. This chain connects TRBV5-8 to TRBJ2-7; D uncertain. The V gene's germline CDR1 is SGHTS and CDR2 YDEGEE. The CDR3 totals 13 residues. In DNA form, the CDR3 reads TGTGCCTGCAGCTCCAAGATGGGGTGCGAGCTGTACTTC. It codes for CACSSKMGCELYF. Full variable domain (rest looked up from reference TRBV5-8 and TRBJ2-7): EAGVTQSPTHLIKTRGQQATLRCSPISGHTSVYWYQQALGLGLQFLLWYDEGEERNRGNFPPRFSGRQFPNYSSELNVNALELEDSALYLCACSSKMGCELYFGPGTRLTVT.

The CDR3 sequence: CASSLLGAAKEQFF. Written as DNA, the CDR3 is TGTGCCAGCAGTTTACTGGGGGCGGCAAAAGAGCAGTTCTTC. V is TRBV27 and J is TRBJ2-1; tentatively, D is TRBD1 (6 bases). This CDR3 region has 14 residues. The V gene's germline CDR1 is MNHEY and CDR2 SMNVEV (reference sequence). V lost 2 bases to trimming and J lost 10 bases, with 15 bases between them.

This clone has at least ten counts. V and J are TRBV28 and TRBJ2-3; a possible D gene is TRBD1 (6 bases). CDR3 length equals 14 residues. Germline V gene lookup returns CDR1 MDHEN and CDR2 SYDVKM. The V gene lost 5 bases and the J gene lost 3 bases, with 12 bases spanning the gap. The CDR3 nucleotides read TGTGCCAGCAGTCTGCCACAGGGAACAGATACGCAGTATTTT. It yields the protein CASSLPQGTDTQYF.

The chain has TRBV9 and TRBJ1-1; no clear D. Germline CDR1 and CDR2: SGDLS and YYNGEE. The CDR3 totals 13 residues. V lost 3 bases to trimming and J lost 6 bases, with 12 bases between them. DNA of the CDR3: TGTGCCAGCAGCGATACGCAGGCCCCTGAAGCTTTCTTT. It encodes CASSDTQAPEAFF. Drawing the rest from reference TRBV9 and TRBJ1-1, the complete variable domain is DSGVTQTPKHLITATGQRVTLRCSPRSGDLSVYWYQQSLDQGLQFLIQYYNGEERAKGNILERFSAQQFPDLHSELNLSSLELGDSALYFCASSDTQAPEAFFGQGTRLTVV.

This clone came up many times. This rearrangement joins TRBV18 to TRBJ1-1; D gene ambiguous. This CDR3 is built from 14 residues. Trimming pared 2 bases from V and 1 base from J, leaving 8 bases between. The germline CDR1 and CDR2 sequences are KGHSH and LQKENI. The CDR3 is CASSPKSGNTEAFF. In nucleotides, the CDR3 is TGTGCCAGCTCACCAAAGTCGGGGAACACTGAAGCTTTCTTT.

This clone was counted many times. The J gene is TRBJ1-4, the V gene TRBV15; weak D call: TRBD1 (5 bases). Germline CDR1 is LNHNV and CDR2 is YYDKDF (reference sequence). This CDR3 contains 14 residues. V lost 8 bases and J 8 bases, leaving 18 bases between the germline ends. Here the CDR3 reads CATRPGQGGEKLFF. CDR3 sequence (DNA): TGTGCCACCCGGCCCGGCCAGGGAGGAGAAAAACTGTTTTTT.

Note on this clone: The junction departs from the called germline gene at one end, perhaps through a read error. The chain employs TRBV28 and TRBJ2-2; maybe TRBD1 (6 bases). The CDR3 is made up of 16 amino acids. Germline V CDR1 and CDR2: MDHEN, SYDVKM. The CDR3 DNA reads TGTGCCAGCATACAGACCGGGACACTAAACACCTGGGAGCTGTTTTTT. It translates to CASIQTGTLNTWELFF.

The J gene is TRBJ2-1, the V gene TRBV7-2; TRBD2 matches 11 bases. CDR1 SGHTA and CDR2 FQGNSA come from the germline V gene. With V trimmed by 2 bases and J by 3 bases, 6 bases remained unmatched. CDR3 length equals 17 residues. The CDR3 DNA reads TGTGCCAGCAGCTTAACGACCACTAGCGGGAGCTACAATGAGCAGTTCTTC. This translates into CASSLTTTSGSYNEQFF.

At least ten counts were recorded for this clone. The chain combines TRBV7-3 with TRBJ2-3; weak D call: TRBD2 (7 bases). The CDR3 sequence is 14 residues long. CDR1 and CDR2 from the germline V gene are SGHTA and FQGTGA. V shed 5 bases and J shed 7 bases, with 16 bases lying between them. The CDR3 region has the DNA TGTGCCAGCAGCGAGGGGGGGGCGGGATATACGCAGTATTTT. Protein sequence: CASSEGGAGYTQYF.

This clone has at least ten counts. J is TRBJ2-6 and V is TRBV5-1, with D hard to call. The CDR3 covers 17 residues. With 4 bases removed from V and 0 bases from J, the gap between germline ends came to 14 bases. Per germline, CDR1 SGHRS and CDR2 YFSETQ. The CDR3 reads CASSPTMGSSGANVLTF. The CDR3 bases are TGCGCCAGCAGCCCTACGATGGGTTCCTCTGGGGCCAACGTCCTGACTTTC.

In its sample, this clone is medium-sized. The V call is TRBV2, the J call TRBJ2-7; 9 nucleotides agree with TRBD1. Losses at the gene ends were 5 bases for V and 4 bases for J; bases not matched to a gene: 6. The CDR3 has 14 residues. Germline CDR1 SNHLY, CDR2 FYNNEI. The CDR3 DNA reads TGTGCCAGCAGTCATGGACAGGGGAGGTACGAGCAGTACTTC. It codes for CASSHGQGRYEQYF.

This clone has more than one count but fewer than ten. One end of the junction does not line up with germline, which may come from a read error. The chain has TRBV27 and TRBJ2-6, with a weak D call TRBD1 (5 bases). This CDR3 is built from 16 residues. Germline lookup yields CDR1 MNHEY and CDR2 SMNVEV (reference sequence). This CDR3 is CSSNNRTRPGANVLTF. The CDR3 coding sequence is TGTTCCAGCAATAACAGGACCCGTCCTGGGGCCAACGTCCTGACTTTC.